The 30 T cell receptor beta chains reported below all come from one sample, sequenced in a study of control samples from healthy donors and cancer patients. Assay used: immunoSEQ multiplex PCR; TCRdb lists only in-frame clones, some missing. Found here are roughly 76,000 clones, around 94% of them singletons; the top ten hold 4.5% to 6%. Material: blood. These receptors were taken from a woman aged 18-29 years in good health.

The chain is built from TRBV29-1 and TRBJ2-2; D possibly uses TRBD1 or TRBD2 (5 bases each). The CDR3 is 13 amino acids. CDR1 is SQVTM, CDR2 ANQGSEA, per germline. The germline V and J ends were trimmed by 3 bases and 6 bases, with 11 bases remaining between them. The CDR3 region is CSVEGELAGELFF. The CDR3 DNA reads as TGCAGCGTTGAGGGGGAGTTGGCCGGGGAGCTGTTTTTT.

The gene calls are TRBV4-1 and TRBJ2-1, with D perhaps TRBD2 (5 bases). There are 16 residues in the CDR3. Per germline, CDR1 MGHRA and CDR2 YSYEKL. V shed 3 bases and J shed 7 bases, with 19 bases lying between them. CDR3 bases: TGCGCCAGCAGCCAGTCCTTGGCAGAGGGTCAGAATGAGCAGTTCTTC. Translating it yields CASSQSLAEGQNEQFF.

This chain links TRBV9 with TRBJ1-1; TRBD1 is a possible D gene (6 bases). V lost 2 bases and J lost 1, with 9 bases in between. Germline V gene lookup returns CDR1 SGDLS and CDR2 YYNGEE. The CDR3 runs 14 residues. CDR3 DNA: TGTGCCAGCAGCGTCACGGACAGGAACACTGAAGCTTTCTTT. It yields the protein CASSVTDRNTEAFF. The variable domain in full, completed from reference TRBV9 and TRBJ1-1, reads DSGVTQTPKHLITATGQRVTLRCSPRSGDLSVYWYQQSLDQGLQFLIQYYNGEERAKGNILERFSAQQFPDLHSELNLSSLELGDSALYFCASSVTDRNTEAFFGQGTRLTVV.

This rearrangement joins TRBV28 to TRBJ1-5; D may be TRBD1 (6 bases). The CDR3 length is 15 residues. Germline V gene data show CDR1 as MDHEN and CDR2 as SYDVKM. The V and J ends lost 4 bases and 0 bases respectively, with 10 bases between them. Here the CDR3 DNA reads TGTGCCAGCAGTTATACAGGGTTTAGCAATCAGCCCCAGCATTTT. Translated, it gives CASSYTGFSNQPQHF. The entire variable domain, with the rest obtained from reference TRBV28 and TRBJ1-5, is as follows: DVKVTQSSRYLVKRTGEKVFLECVQDMDHENMFWYRQDPGLGLRLIYFSYDVKMKEKGDIPEGYSVSREKKERFSLILESASTNQTSMYLCASSYTGFSNQPQHFGDGTRLSIL.

The DNA of the CDR3 is TGTGCCAGCAGTTTTCTCGCGGGGGGGCCTGTAGAGACCCAGTACTTC. Amino acids: CASSFLAGGPVETQYF. The chain uses TRBV28 and TRBJ2-5; 9 bases match TRBD2. Germline V gives CDR1 MDHEN, CDR2 SYDVKM. Trimming at V came to 3 bases and at J to 4 bases, leaving 9 bases not matched to a gene. The CDR3 covers 16 residues.

This chain connects TRBV24-1 to TRBJ1-4, with 9 nucleotides matching TRBD1. J gave up 6 bases and V 3 bases, and 7 bases lay outside the gene matches. The germline V gene has CDR1 KGHDR and CDR2 SFDVKD. The CDR3 consists of 16 residues. The CDR3 reads CATSDATGTGYEKLFF. The CDR3 DNA sequence: TGTGCCACCAGTGATGCCACCGGGACAGGGTATGAAAAACTGTTTTTT.

The rearrangement joins TRBV2 to TRBJ1-6; TRBD1 aligns across 9 bases. Germline loops: CDR1 SNHLY, CDR2 FYNNEI. The CDR3 spans 16 residues. Losses at the gene ends were 7 bases for V and 7 bases for J; bases not matched to a gene: 11. CDR3 DNA: TGTGCCAGCAACGACTTCACAGGGGGCCAAAATTCACCCCTCCACTTT. Protein sequence: CASNDFTGGQNSPLHF.

The rearrangement joins TRBV24-1 to TRBJ1-5; D remains ambiguous. From germline, CDR1 is KGHDR and CDR2 SFDVKD. Between the trimmed V and J ends, which lost 2 bases and 1 base, there was a span of 8 bases. This CDR3 has 15 amino acids. CDR3 nucleotides: TGTGCCACCAGTGATTCGGGAGGGAGCAATCAGCCCCAGCATTTT. Residues: CATSDSGGSNQPQHF.

The V call is TRBV10-3, the J call TRBJ2-7; possible D gene TRBD2, 5 bases. Trimming removed 0 bases from V and 1 base from J, with 13 bases in between. The germline CDR1 and CDR2 sequences are ENHRY and SYGVKD. CDR3 length: 16 residues. The CDR3 loop is CAISESDTRGSYEQYF. The CDR3 DNA is TGTGCCATCAGTGAGTCAGACACTAGAGGATCCTACGAGCAGTACTTC.

The CDR3 DNA reads as TGTGCCAGCTCACCGGGGGTTATGGGCAAAAACATTCAGTACTTC. Protein sequence: CASSPGVMGKNIQYF. The V call is TRBV18, the J call TRBJ2-4, with D perhaps TRBD1 or TRBD2 (5 bases each). With 3 bases removed from V and 3 bases from J, the gap between germline ends came to 12 bases. CDR3 length equals 15 residues. Germline V gene data show CDR1 as KGHSH and CDR2 as LQKENI.

The chain carries TRBV6-1 and TRBJ2-1, with TRBD2 matching over 8 bases. Germline V lookup: CDR1 MNHNS, CDR2 SASEGT. J was trimmed by 6 bases and V by 4 bases; bases with no gene match: 11. This CDR3 contains 16 residues. CDR3 amino acids: CASSGPAGALGNEQFF. In DNA form, the CDR3 reads TGTGCCAGCAGTGGCCCAGCGGGAGCTCTAGGCAATGAGCAGTTCTTC.

This chain joins TRBV29-1 and TRBJ1-2; 7 bases agree with TRBD1. The germline gives CDR1 SQVTM, CDR2 ANQGSEA. The junction had 6 bases not matched to a gene; V was cut back by 4 bases and J by 7 bases. The CDR3 consists of 12 residues. The chain's CDR3 is CSVGDRDSGYTF. CDR3 DNA: TGCAGCGTTGGAGACAGGGATAGTGGCTACACCTTC.

This clone appeared a single time. V is TRBV28 and J is TRBJ2-7; TRBD2 matches at 12 bases. The CDR3 has 14 residues. The J segment lost 3 bases and the V segment lost 8 bases, leaving 5 bases of the junction unmatched. Germline V gene lookup returns CDR1 MDHEN and CDR2 SYDVKM. CDR3 nucleotide sequence: TGTGCCAGCGTACCGGGACTAGCGGGCTACGAGCAGTACTTC. It translates to CASVPGLAGYEQYF.

The chain uses TRBV7-8 and TRBJ2-1; 8 nucleotides match TRBD1. The V gene end was trimmed by 2 bases and the J gene end by 7 bases; junction bases not matched to a gene: 10. Germline values: CDR1 SGHVS, CDR2 FQNEAQ. There are 16 residues in the CDR3. CDR3 bases: TGTGCCAGCAGCTTACCCCGCGGACAGGGTTGGAATGAGCAGTTCTTC. The encoded protein is CASSLPRGQGWNEQFF.

This sequence joins TRBV28 and TRBJ1-4; TRBD1 might be the D (5 bases). Germline V gives CDR1 MDHEN, CDR2 SYDVKM. CDR3 length: 13 residues. V was trimmed by 11 bases and J by 8 bases, leaving 18 bases between them. Written as DNA, the CDR3 is TGTGCCGTCAAAATCAGGGCTGGGGAAAAACTGTTTTTT. Its protein product is CAVKIRAGEKLFF. Together with reference TRBV28 and TRBJ1-4, the CDR3 gives the full variable domain: DVKVTQSSRYLVKRTGEKVFLECVQDMDHENMFWYRQDPGLGLRLIYFSYDVKMKEKGDIPEGYSVSREKKERFSLILESASTNQTSMYLCAVKIRAGEKLFFGSGTQLSVL.

This rearrangement joins TRBV9 to TRBJ1-2; 7 bases align to TRBD1. Germline-derived CDR1 and CDR2 are SGDLS and YYNGEE. The length of the CDR3 is 14 residues. J lost 4 bases, V lost 4 bases, and 7 bases had no gene match. The CDR3 sequence is CASSPRDRAYGYTF. The CDR3 nucleotides are TGTGCCAGCAGCCCACGGGACAGAGCCTATGGCTACACCTTC.

This clone was detected once. The chain recombines TRBV7-9 with TRBJ1-3; 7 bases fit TRBD1. This CDR3 contains 15 residues. Trimming took 4 bases from V and 3 from J; bases not matched to a gene: 6. Per germline, CDR1 SEHNR and CDR2 FQNEAQ (reference sequence). CDR3 loop: CASSSKQGIGNTIYF. CDR3 DNA sequence: TGTGCCAGCAGCTCCAAACAGGGGATTGGAAACACCATATATTTT.

The sample holds a few counts of this clone. The rearrangement joins TRBV28 to TRBJ1-4, with D possibly being TRBD1 (6 bases). Trimming took 6 bases from V and 9 from J, leaving 8 bases between them. The CDR3 totals 11 residues. Germline V gene lookup returns CDR1 MDHEN and CDR2 SYDVKM. CDR3 sequence (DNA): TGTGCCAGCAGGACAGGTCAAAAACTGTTTTTT. It translates to CASRTGQKLFF.

This chain links TRBV19 with TRBJ2-1, with a tentative D call TRBD1 (6 bases). The germline CDR1 and CDR2 sequences are LNHDA and SQIVND (reference sequence). V shed 3 bases and J shed 0 bases, with 18 bases lying between them. The CDR3 sequence is 18 residues long. The CDR3 region has the DNA TGTGCCAGTAGTATTACGGGCTCGGACAGTAGCTCCTACAATGAGCAGTTCTTC. Protein sequence: CASSITGSDSSSYNEQFF.

The gene calls are TRBV18 and TRBJ2-7, with a weak D call TRBD1 (5 bases). The V and J ends lost 4 bases and 0 bases respectively, with 13 bases between them. The germline V gene has CDR1 KGHSH and CDR2 LQKENI. The CDR3 has 15 residues. The CDR3 DNA reads as TGTGCCAGCTCACTATCGACAGCAGCCTCCTACGAGCAGTACTTC. Encoded protein: CASSLSTAASYEQYF. Combining the CDR3 with reference TRBV18 and TRBJ2-7 gives the whole variable domain NAGVMQNPRHLVRRRGQEARLRCSPMKGHSHVYWYRQLPEEGLKFMVYLQKENIIDESGMPKERFSAEFPKEGPSILRIQQVVRGDSAAYFCASSLSTAASYEQYFGPGTRLTVT.

J is TRBJ1-5 and V is TRBV7-8; 8 nucleotides match TRBD1. The CDR3 runs to 16 residues. V dropped 5 bases and J dropped 4; count of bases not matched to a gene: 10. Germline values: CDR1 SGHVS, CDR2 FQNEAQ. The CDR3 coding sequence is TGTGCCAGCAGCCACGCCGGGACAGGTCAGAATCAGCCCCAGCATTTT. This encodes CASSHAGTGQNQPQHF.

The V call is TRBV15, the J call TRBJ2-7; D perhaps matches TRBD1 (5 bases). V lost 3 bases, J lost 3 bases, and 9 bases lay in between. Germline values: CDR1 LNHNV, CDR2 YYDKDF (reference sequence). The CDR3 covers 13 residues. CDR3 residues: CATSRETDYEQYF. The CDR3 coding sequence is TGTGCCACCAGCAGGGAGACAGACTACGAGCAGTACTTC.

This sequence joins TRBV27 and TRBJ2-1; 10 nucleotides agree with TRBD2. The CDR3 sequence is 15 residues long. Germline loops: CDR1 MNHEY, CDR2 SMNVEV (reference sequence). The V gene end was trimmed by 2 bases and the J gene end by 8 bases; junction bases not matched to a gene: 6. CDR3 nucleotides: TGTGCCAGCAGTTTAAGGGCTAGCGGGAGCTATGAGCAGTTCTTC. This gives the protein CASSLRASGSYEQFF.

This chain links TRBV19 with TRBJ2-7; 9 bases are shared with TRBD1. CDR3 size: 17 residues. V lost 6 bases to trimming and J lost 5 bases; unmatched junction nucleotides: 17. Per the germline V gene, CDR1 is LNHDA and CDR2 is SQIVND (reference sequence). The CDR3 DNA reads TGTGCCAGTAGCACACAGGGGGCGGTCGGGTTAAACAACGAGCAGTACTTC. Protein: CASSTQGAVGLNNEQYF. Full variable domain (rest looked up from reference TRBV19 and TRBJ2-7): DGGITQSPKYLFRKEGQNVTLSCEQNLNHDAMYWYRQDPGQGLRLIYYSQIVNDFQKGDIAEGYSVSREKKESFPLTVTSAQKNPTAFYLCASSTQGAVGLNNEQYFGPGTRLTVT.

This chain connects TRBV27 to TRBJ1-5; D is unclear. With 5 bases removed from V and 2 bases from J, the gap between germline ends came to 13 bases. Per germline, CDR1 MNHEY and CDR2 SMNVEV (reference sequence). The CDR3 is 15 residues long. In nucleotides, the CDR3 is TGTGCCAGCAGTCTCACTCCTCTGGGCAATCAGCCCCAGCATTTT. Translating it yields CASSLTPLGNQPQHF.

DNA of the CDR3: TGTGCCAGCAGTTACTCGGCCTCTACGGATGGCTACACCTTC. Translating gives CASSYSASTDGYTF. This chain joins TRBV6-5 and TRBJ1-2, with D uncertain. The germline V and J ends were trimmed by 0 bases and 6 bases, with 11 bases remaining between them. The CDR3 consists of 14 residues. Germline V gives CDR1 MNHEY, CDR2 SVGAGI.

The sample holds one count of this clone. The chain carries TRBV21-1 and TRBJ1-1; the table calls TRBD1, which could not be checked here. TRBV21-1 is a pseudogene. The CDR3 contains 14 residues. The CDR3 nucleotides are TGTGCCAGCAGCAATGACAGGGAAAACACTGAAGCTTTCTTT. Translated: CASSNDRENTEAFF.

In DNA form, the CDR3 reads TGTGCCAGCAGCCGGGACAGCATTAATGAAAAACTGTTTTTT. Amino acid sequence: CASSRDSINEKLFF. The rearrangement uses TRBV7-9 and TRBJ1-4; TRBD1 agrees at 7 bases. Germline V lookup: CDR1 SEHNR, CDR2 FQNEAQ (reference sequence). J gave up 4 bases and V 5 bases, and 4 bases lay outside the gene matches. This CDR3 region has 14 residues.

The genes are TRBV28 and TRBJ2-3; D is unclear. CDR1 and CDR2 from the germline V gene are MDHEN and SYDVKM. Trimming left V 6 bases short and J 8 bases short, with 15 bases between. This CDR3 contains 13 residues. The CDR3 DNA sequence: TGTGCCAGCAGCCCACCCGACATTAGTACGCAGTATTTT. Amino acids: CASSPPDISTQYF.

This chain uses TRBV6-6 with TRBJ2-7, with D unclear. Trimming removed 2 bases at V and 1 base at J, with 9 bases between. This CDR3 is built from 14 residues. The germline V gene has CDR1 MNHNY and CDR2 SVGAGI (reference sequence). The CDR3 coding sequence is TGTGCCAGCAGTTACCTGTGGGATTCCTACGAGCAGTACTTC. Translation: CASSYLWDSYEQYF.